These 29 T cell receptor beta chains were sequenced from one sample in a study of shared clonotypes between healthy human individuals. Some clones are missing from TCRdb's copy, which holds only in-frame ones; the method was immunoSEQ multiplex PCR. Of millions of clones in the sample, around 95% were seen once. The sequenced sample was naive CD4+ T cells sorted from blood. Subset: CD45RA+ positively selected. The receptor set was obtained from a young man in good health.

The rearrangement joins TRBV7-2 to TRBJ2-2; D remains ambiguous. The V end lost 2 bases, the J end lost 4 bases, and 8 bases lay between the germline ends. CDR1 is SGHTA, CDR2 FQGNSA, per germline. The CDR3 is 14 residues long. The CDR3 protein is CASSLFGGTGELFF. The CDR3 nucleotides are TGTGCCAGCAGCTTATTCGGTGGCACCGGGGAGCTGTTTTTT.

The chain is built from TRBV6-1 and TRBJ2-7; 11 bases align to TRBD2. Looked up from germline, CDR1 is MNHNS and CDR2 is SASEGT. J was trimmed by 5 bases and V by 10 bases; bases with no gene match: 13. The CDR3 totals 15 residues. The CDR3: CATQVAGGLLDEQYF. The CDR3 region has the DNA TGTGCCACCCAAGTAGCGGGGGGGCTCCTAGACGAGCAGTACTTC.

CDR3 in amino acids: CSVEDVLAGYEQYF. CDR3 nucleotide sequence: TGCAGCGTTGAAGATGTACTAGCGGGTTACGAGCAGTACTTC. The chain carries TRBV29-1 and TRBJ2-7, with 9 bases identical to TRBD2. V lost 0 bases, J lost 4 bases, and 4 bases stayed unmatched. CDR1 is SQVTM and CDR2 is ANQGSEA in the germline V gene. CDR3 length equals 14 residues.

This clone was observed a single time. This specimen includes other DNA sequences encoding the same CDR3. The chain carries TRBV5-4 and TRBJ2-5, with D maybe TRBD1 (6 bases). From germline, CDR1 is SGHNT and CDR2 YYREEE (reference sequence). This CDR3 is 14 amino acids long. With 0 bases removed from V and 4 bases from J, the gap between germline ends came to 10 bases. The CDR3 is CASSLGQGLETQYF. The CDR3 DNA reads TGTGCCAGCAGCTTGGGGCAGGGGTTAGAGACCCAGTACTTC.

In the case of this clone: Other DNA sequences in this sample translate to the same CDR3. This sequence joins TRBV2 and TRBJ2-3; 12 positions match TRBD2. The CDR3 extends over 14 amino acids. Trimming took 6 bases from V and 4 from J; bases not matched to a gene: 2. Germline V gene sequence: CDR1 SNHLY, CDR2 FYNNEI. The CDR3 DNA reads TGTGCCAGCAGGCTAGCGGGAGGGGCAGATACGCAGTATTTT. It specifies CASRLAGGADTQYF.

The chain recombines TRBV5-6 with TRBJ2-7, with 12 bases that match TRBD1. The V gene end was trimmed by 7 bases and the J gene end by 6 bases; junction bases not matched to a gene: 11. This CDR3 is built from 15 residues. CDR1 is SGHDT, CDR2 YYEEEE, per germline. CDR3 loop: CASRTMGQGAFEQYF. As DNA, the CDR3 is TGTGCCAGCCGGACCATGGGACAGGGGGCGTTCGAGCAGTACTTC.

V and J are TRBV5-1 and TRBJ2-5; 8 nucleotides match TRBD2. The V gene end was trimmed by 0 bases and the J gene end by 2 bases; junction bases not matched to a gene: 6. Germline V gene lookup returns CDR1 SGHRS and CDR2 YFSETQ. This CDR3 is 16 amino acids long. The CDR3 protein is CASSLAVAGIQETQYF. The CDR3 DNA follows: TGCGCCAGCAGCTTGGCGGTAGCGGGGATTCAAGAGACCCAGTACTTC.

The rearrangement uses TRBV18 and TRBJ1-2, with 8 nucleotides matching TRBD1. Germline V lookup: CDR1 KGHSH, CDR2 LQKENI. The CDR3 contains 14 residues. V was pared by 0 bases and J by 7 bases, with 4 bases of the junction left unmatched. The CDR3: CASSPPQGAAGYTF. CDR3 coding DNA: TGTGCCAGCTCACCACCGCAGGGGGCGGCTGGCTACACCTTC.

This clone was recorded a few times. The chain is built from TRBV11-2 and TRBJ2-5; the D is unclear. The J call may be mistaken, given a closer DNA end match to TRBJ2-7. Germline V gene lookup returns CDR1 SGHAT and CDR2 FQNNGV. CDR3 length: 15 residues. For the CDR3, the DNA is TGTGCCAGCAGCTTAGATCCGGCCAGCAACTACGAGCAGTACTTC. It codes for CASSLDPASNYEQYF.

The genes are TRBV6-5 and TRBJ2-7; TRBD2 is a possible D gene (6 bases). This CDR3 has 15 residues. Germline-derived CDR1 and CDR2 are MNHEY and SVGAGI. V dropped 0 bases and J dropped 5 bases, with 14 bases sitting between them. The CDR3: CASSYSIAGKHEQYF. DNA for the CDR3: TGTGCCAGCAGTTACTCGATCGCGGGGAAGCACGAGCAGTACTTC.

The chain links TRBV6-1 to TRBJ2-7; TRBD1 matches 8 bases. CDR1 MNHNS and CDR2 SASEGT come from the germline V gene. V shed 11 bases, J shed 1 base, and the junction held 7 bases outside the gene matches. This CDR3 contains 13 residues. CDR3 sequence reads: CAGRTGLSYEQYF. The CDR3, as DNA: TGTGCCGGTCGGACAGGGCTTTCCTACGAGCAGTACTTC.

V is TRBV5-1 and J is TRBJ1-3; D is unclear. Germline values: CDR1 SGHRS, CDR2 YFSETQ. The ends were cut back, 0 bases at V and 1 base at J, with 5 bases in the middle. The CDR3 runs to 14 residues. The CDR3, as DNA: TGCGCCAGCAGCTTGGATTGGTCTGGAAACACCATATATTTT. It codes for CASSLDWSGNTIYF.

The chain is built from TRBV6-5 and TRBJ2-7, with D possibly being TRBD1 (8 bases). There are 15 residues in the CDR3. V lost 6 bases, J lost 0 bases, and 15 bases lay in between. Germline V CDR1 and CDR2: MNHEY, SVGAGI. DNA for the CDR3: TGTGCCAGCAGGTTGACAGGGGAGGGCTCCTACGAGCAGTACTTC. This encodes CASRLTGEGSYEQYF.

The genes are TRBV5-6 and TRBJ2-5; D call uncertain. The germline gives CDR1 SGHDT, CDR2 YYEEEE. Trimming left V 0 bases short and J 8 bases short, with 8 bases between. The length of the CDR3 is 12 residues. CDR3 sequence: CASSLASSTQYF. The CDR3 nucleotides read TGTGCCAGCAGCTTGGCCAGTAGTACCCAGTACTTC.

The V call is TRBV6-5, the J call TRBJ1-1; 7 nucleotides agree with TRBD1. The length of the CDR3 is 14 residues. Germline V gene sequence: CDR1 MNHEY, CDR2 SVGAGI. The V segment lost 6 bases and the J segment 0 bases; nucleotides outside the gene matches: 4. The CDR3 region has the DNA TGTGCCAGCAGACGACAGGGAATGAACACTGAAGCTTTCTTT. The encoded protein is CASRRQGMNTEAFF.

This chain joins TRBV5-1 and TRBJ2-3; D is possibly TRBD2 (5 bases). The CDR3 runs 12 residues. Trimming stripped 5 bases from V and 4 bases from J, with 8 bases between. The germline V gene has CDR1 SGHRS and CDR2 YFSETQ. The CDR3 loop is CASSVSADTQYF. The CDR3 region has the DNA TGCGCCAGCAGTGTTAGCGCAGATACGCAGTATTTT.

The V gene is TRBV30, the J gene TRBJ2-7; D possibly corresponds to TRBD1 (5 bases). V shed 5 bases and J shed 6 bases, with 11 bases lying between them. The CDR3 contains 11 residues. The germline gives CDR1 GTSNPN, CDR2 SVGIG (reference sequence). The CDR3 protein is CAWSRDGEQYF. In DNA form, the CDR3 reads TGTGCCTGGTCCAGGGATGGCGAGCAGTACTTC. The whole variable domain, remainder taken from reference TRBV30 and TRBJ2-7, is SQTIHQWPATLVQPVGSPLSLECTVEGTSNPNLYWYRQAAGRGLQLLFYSVGIGQISSEVPQNLSASRPQDRQFILSSKKLLLSDSGFYLCAWSRDGEQYFGPGTRLTVT.

This clone was recorded only once. The V gene is TRBV10-2, the J gene TRBJ2-7, with TRBD1 matching 10 bases. The germline V gene encodes CDR1 WSHSY and CDR2 SAAADI. CDR3 size: 13 residues. The trim removed 8 bases at V and 7 bases at J, leaving 8 bases unmatched. The CDR3 coding sequence is TGCGCCAGCTCCGGGACAGGGGTTGGAGAGCAGTACTTC. It yields the protein CASSGTGVGEQYF.

CDR3 nucleotides: TGTGCCAGCAGCGCCCAATCGGGACACTTGAACACCGGGGAGCTGTTTTTT. Translation gives CASSAQSGHLNTGELFF. This chain links TRBV9 with TRBJ2-2; TRBD1 is a possible D gene (6 bases). V was trimmed by 3 bases and J by 1 base, leaving 16 bases between them. Looked up from germline, CDR1 is SGDLS and CDR2 is YYNGEE. This CDR3 has 17 amino acids.

This clone has a handful of counts. This chain connects TRBV5-4 to TRBJ2-3, with 10 bases identical to TRBD1. CDR1 and CDR2 from the germline V gene are SGHNT and YYREEE (reference sequence). The CDR3 runs to 15 residues. J was trimmed by 1 base and V by 3 bases; bases with no gene match: 2. Here the CDR3 DNA reads TGTGCCAGCAGCTCCGGGACAGGGGGCACAGATACGCAGTATTTT. Encoded protein: CASSSGTGGTDTQYF.

The chain carries TRBV7-9 and TRBJ1-5; D unclear. V lost 3 bases and J 0 bases, leaving 6 bases between the germline ends. This CDR3 has 14 amino acids. Germline CDR1 SEHNR, CDR2 FQNEAQ (reference sequence). CDR3 loop: CASSFTDSNQPQHF. For the CDR3, the DNA is TGTGCCAGCAGCTTTACAGATAGCAATCAGCCCCAGCATTTT.

The V gene is TRBV27, the J gene TRBJ2-3, with D perhaps given as TRBD1 or TRBD2 (5 bases each). Germline V CDR1 and CDR2: MNHEY, SMNVEV (reference sequence). The CDR3 length is 15 residues. Trimming removed 6 bases at V and 8 bases at J, with 21 bases between. The CDR3 DNA follows: TGTGCCAGCAGCCCACGAATCGATGCAGGGAGTACGCAGTATTTT. Translating it yields CASSPRIDAGSTQYF.

V usage is TRBV18 and J usage is TRBJ1-2, with TRBD1 matching 9 bases. The V segment lost 4 bases and the J segment 3 bases; nucleotides outside the gene matches: 6. The CDR3 is 15 amino acids. Per germline, CDR1 KGHSH and CDR2 LQKENI. The chain's CDR3 is CASSQGQGSYYGYTF. The CDR3 DNA is TGTGCCAGCTCACAGGGACAGGGATCTTACTATGGCTACACCTTC.

The chain joins TRBV5-4 to TRBJ2-1; D remains ambiguous. The V and J ends lost 3 bases and 3 bases respectively, with 13 bases between them. This CDR3 spans 15 amino acids. CDR1 and CDR2 (germline): SGHNT, YYREEE (reference sequence). The CDR3 spells CASSSGLPLYNEQFF. Written as DNA, the CDR3 is TGTGCCAGCAGCTCTGGCCTTCCGCTCTACAATGAGCAGTTCTTC.

The chain combines TRBV2 with TRBJ1-1, with D possibly TRBD1 on 6 matching bases. Germline V lookup: CDR1 SNHLY, CDR2 FYNNEI. The CDR3 length is 12 residues. V gave up 4 bases and J gave up 7 bases, with 10 bases separating them. The CDR3 loop reads CASSVGGLEAFF. The CDR3 DNA reads as TGTGCCAGCAGTGTTGGGGGCCTTGAAGCTTTCTTT.

This sequence joins TRBV10-2 and TRBJ1-1; D ambiguous. V lost 4 bases to trimming and J lost 4 bases, with 7 bases between them. The CDR3 has 12 residues. Germline V gives CDR1 WSHSY, CDR2 SAAADI. In DNA form, the CDR3 reads TGCGCCAGCAGTGCCAGTGGCACTGAAGCTTTCTTT. It encodes CASSASGTEAFF.

The CDR3 nucleotides read TGCAGTGTTTTAGTATTGGATACGCAGTATTTT. This encodes CSVLVLDTQYF. V gene TRBV20-1 combines with J gene TRBJ2-3; D not resolved. Germline V gene data show CDR1 as DFQATT and CDR2 as SNEGSKA (reference sequence). V was clipped by 7 bases and J by 6 bases, with 11 bases between them. The CDR3 covers 11 residues.

Here the CDR3 DNA reads TGCGCCAGCAGCTTGGACACTAGCGGGCCCTACGAGCAGTACTTC. Its protein product is CASSLDTSGPYEQYF. The chain is built from TRBV5-1 and TRBJ2-7, with 9 nucleotides matching TRBD2. CDR1 is SGHRS and CDR2 is YFSETQ in the germline V gene. CDR3 length equals 15 residues. J was trimmed by 2 bases and V by 0 bases; bases with no gene match: 3.

V gene TRBV18 combines with J gene TRBJ1-2; 10 bases are a match to TRBD1. The V gene's germline CDR1 is KGHSH and CDR2 LQKENI. This CDR3 comprises 16 residues. V lost 3 bases and J lost 0; bases outside the gene matches: 4. The CDR3 coding sequence is TGTGCCAGCTCACCCGGGACAGGGGTGCCTAACTATGGCTACACCTTC. This sequence encodes CASSPGTGVPNYGYTF.